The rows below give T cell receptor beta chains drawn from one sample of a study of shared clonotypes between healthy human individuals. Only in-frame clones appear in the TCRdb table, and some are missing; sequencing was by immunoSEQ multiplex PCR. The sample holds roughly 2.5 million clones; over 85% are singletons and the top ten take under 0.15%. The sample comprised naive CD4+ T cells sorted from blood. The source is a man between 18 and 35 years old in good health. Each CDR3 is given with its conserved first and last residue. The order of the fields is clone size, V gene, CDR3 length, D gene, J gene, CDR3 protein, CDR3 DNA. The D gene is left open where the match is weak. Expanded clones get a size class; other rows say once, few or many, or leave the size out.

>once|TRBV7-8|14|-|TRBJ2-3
CASSLVGKRDTQYF
TGTGCCAGCAGCTTAGTAGGGAAGCGGGATACGCAGTATTTT
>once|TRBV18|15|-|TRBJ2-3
CASSRQPEGTDTQYF
TGTGCCAGCTCGCGACAACCAGAGGGCACAGATACGCAGTATTTT
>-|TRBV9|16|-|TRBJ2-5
CASSPGTRGGQETQYF
TGTGCCAGCAGCCCCGGGACCCGAGGGGGCCAAGAGACCCAGTACTTC
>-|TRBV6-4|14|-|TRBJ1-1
CASSVLGGNTEAFF
TGTGCCAGCAGTGTTCTCGGAGGCAACACTGAAGCTTTCTTT
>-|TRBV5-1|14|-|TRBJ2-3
CASSLGLAEDTQYF
TGCGCCAGCAGCTTGGGGCTAGCTGAAGATACGCAGTATTTT
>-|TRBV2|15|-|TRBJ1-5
CASSDSGPANQPQHF
TGTGCCAGCAGTGATTCCGGGCCGGCCAATCAGCCCCAGCATTTT
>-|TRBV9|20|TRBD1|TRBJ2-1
CASSVRASDTGTGLYREQFF
TGTGCCAGCAGCGTAAGGGCGTCCGATACCGGGACAGGTCTCTACAGGGAGCAGTTCTTC
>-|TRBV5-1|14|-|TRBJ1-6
CASSFKQGDSPLHF
TGCGCCAGCAGCTTCAAACAGGGTGATTCACCCCTCCACTTT
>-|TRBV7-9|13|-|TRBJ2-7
CASSWPGLPEQYF
TGTGCCAGCAGCTGGCCGGGACTGCCTGAGCAGTACTTC
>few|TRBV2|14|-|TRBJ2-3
CASSAFLSTDTQYF
TGTGCCAGCAGTGCTTTTCTCTCCACAGATACGCAGTATTTT
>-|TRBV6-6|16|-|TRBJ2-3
CASRKSRDTSTDTQYF
TGTGCCAGCAGGAAGTCCCGGGACACAAGCACAGATACGCAGTATTTT
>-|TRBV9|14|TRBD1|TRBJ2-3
CASSVTRGTDTQYF
TGTGCCAGCAGCGTAACCAGGGGGACAGATACGCAGTATTTT
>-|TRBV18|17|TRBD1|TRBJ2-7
CASSPLPGTGLFYEQYF
TGTGCCAGCTCACCACTGCCCGGGACAGGGCTATTCTACGAGCAGTACTTC
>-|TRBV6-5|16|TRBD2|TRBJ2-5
CASSSGLAGGRATQYF
TGTGCCAGCAGTTCCGGACTAGCGGGAGGGCGGGCGACCCAGTACTTC
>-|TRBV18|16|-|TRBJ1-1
CASSPRDSLPNTEAFF
TGTGCCAGCTCACCTCGCGACTCGTTACCAAACACTGAAGCTTTCTTT
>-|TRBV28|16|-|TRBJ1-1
CASSLTWGTSYTEAFF
TGTGCCAGCAGTTTAACATGGGGGACATCCTACACTGAAGCTTTCTTT
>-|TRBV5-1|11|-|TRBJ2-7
CASSIGTEQYF
TGCGCCAGCAGCATAGGAACCGAGCAGTACTTC
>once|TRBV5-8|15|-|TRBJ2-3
CASSAGTDSTDTQYF
TGTGCCAGCAGCGCAGGGACTGATAGCACAGATACGCAGTATTTT
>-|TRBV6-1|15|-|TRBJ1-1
CASRFSGEGGTEAFF
TGTGCCAGCAGGTTCAGCGGGGAAGGGGGCACTGAAGCTTTCTTT
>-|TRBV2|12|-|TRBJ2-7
CASSEVRGSQYF
TGTGCCAGCAGTGAAGTTCGGGGGTCGCAGTACTTC
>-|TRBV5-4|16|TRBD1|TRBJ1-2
CASSLPDRGYFQGYTF
TGTGCCAGCAGCCTCCCGGACAGGGGGTATTTTCAGGGCTACACCTTC
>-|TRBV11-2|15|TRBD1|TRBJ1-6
CASSLAGQGSRPLHF
TGTGCCAGCAGCTTAGCGGGACAGGGCTCTAGACCCCTCCACTTT
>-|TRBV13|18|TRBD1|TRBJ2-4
CASSLWTGGVLAKNIQYF
TGTGCCAGCAGCCTCTGGACAGGAGGTGTTCTAGCCAAAAACATTCAGTACTTC
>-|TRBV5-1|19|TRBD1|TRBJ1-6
CASSPELTGKKSYNSPLHF
TGCGCCAGCAGCCCGGAATTGACAGGGAAGAAGTCCTATAATTCACCCCTCCACTTT
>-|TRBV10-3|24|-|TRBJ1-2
CAISESFLQQARGYTFGSGRAYTF
-
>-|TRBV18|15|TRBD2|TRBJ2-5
CASSSLAGAVETQYF
TGTGCCAGCTCGTCCCTAGCGGGAGCTGTAGAGACCCAGTACTTC
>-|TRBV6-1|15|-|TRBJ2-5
CASSERDTLLETQYF
TGTGCCAGCAGTGAGCGGGACACGCTATTGGAGACCCAGTACTTC
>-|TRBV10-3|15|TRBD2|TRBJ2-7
CAIRASGGGAYEQYF
TGTGCCATCAGGGCTAGCGGGGGGGGCGCCTACGAGCAGTACTTC
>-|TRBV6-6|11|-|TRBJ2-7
CASSHTYEQYF
TGTGCCAGCAGCCATACCTACGAGCAGTACTTC
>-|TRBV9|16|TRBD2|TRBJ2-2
CASSAPTSGNGGELFF
TGTGCCAGCAGCGCTCCGACTAGCGGGAACGGCGGGGAGCTGTTTTTT
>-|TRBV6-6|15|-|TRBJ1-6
CASSRGGQNNSPLHF
TGTGCCAGCAGTAGGGGAGGACAGAATAATTCACCCCTCCACTTT
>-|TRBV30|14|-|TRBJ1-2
CAWRSGGERYGYTF
TGTGCCTGGAGGTCGGGTGGAGAGCGCTATGGCTACACCTTC
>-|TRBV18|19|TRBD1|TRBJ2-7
CASSRGQGAIGGRPYEQYF
TGTGCCAGCTCCCGGGGACAGGGCGCGATCGGCGGGAGACCCTACGAGCAGTACTTC
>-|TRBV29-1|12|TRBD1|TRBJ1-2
CSVGGQGDRYTF
TGCAGCGTTGGGGGACAGGGAGATCGCTACACCTTC
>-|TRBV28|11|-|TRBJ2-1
CASSLSMEQFF
TGTGCCAGCAGTTTAAGTATGGAGCAGTTCTTC
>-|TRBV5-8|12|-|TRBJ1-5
CASSPQNQPQHF
TGTGCCAGCAGCCCCCAGAATCAGCCCCAGCATTTT
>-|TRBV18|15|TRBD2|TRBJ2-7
CASSPRGGGTYEQYF
TGTGCCAGCTCACCACGGGGCGGGGGAACCTACGAGCAGTACTTC